The 16 T cell receptor beta chains presented below share a single source sample, sequenced in a study of T cells in Graves' hyperthyroidism and ophthalmopathy. Amplification yielded TCR beta CDR3 regions, with RNA transcripts as the source. The HTBI primer set drove a first-round RT-PCR of the TCR CDR3. TCRdb ran MiXCR on the multiplex PCR reads and lists one entry per CDR3 protein. The profile covers around 600,000 distinct CDR3 sequences, with 12% to 15% appearing a single time and roughly 6.9% taken by the ten largest. Material for sequencing was blood. The receptor set was obtained from a woman younger than 30 with Graves' ophthalmopathy.

This clonotype showed up many times. The chain has TRBV7-2 and TRBJ1-1, with D unclear. Trimming left V 1 base short and J 6 bases short, with 9 bases between. Germline lookup yields CDR1 SGHTA and CDR2 FQGNSA. The CDR3 is 13 residues long. This chain's CDR3 is CASSLGRRSEAFF. The CDR3 nucleotides read TGTGCCAGCAGCTTAGGACGCCGGTCTGAAGCTTTCTTT.

This clonotype was found a few times. This chain connects TRBV9 to TRBJ2-7, with D hard to call. There are 15 residues in the CDR3. Per germline, CDR1 SGDLS and CDR2 YYNGEE. V lost 3 bases and J lost 3, with 16 bases in between. The CDR3 reads CASSGDTAGDYEQYF. In DNA, the CDR3 is TGTGCCAGCAGCGGAGACACTGCAGGCGACTACGAGCAGTACTTC.

The V and J genes are TRBV20-1 and TRBJ2-3; weak D call: TRBD2 (6 bases). Germline V CDR1 and CDR2: DFQATT, SNEGSKA (reference sequence). V was trimmed by 1 base and J by 0 bases, leaving 17 bases between them. The CDR3 length is 17 residues. In DNA form, the CDR3 reads TGCAGTGCTAGAGTCACTAGCAGGAGACTAAGCACAGATACGCAGTATTTT. Translation: CSARVTSRRLSTDTQYF.

The J gene is TRBJ1-1, the V gene TRBV6-1, with D hard to call. Germline CDR1 reads MNHNS; CDR2 reads SASEGT. This CDR3 comprises 11 residues. V lost 7 bases, J lost 10 bases, and 13 bases lay in between. This chain's CDR3 is CASTQGGVAFF. CDR3 in DNA: TGTGCCAGCACCCAAGGTGGGGTAGCTTTCTTT.

The chain is built from TRBV6-1 and TRBJ2-7; weak D call: TRBD2 (6 bases). The V and J ends lost 6 bases and 1 base respectively, with 16 bases between them. The CDR3 is 15 amino acids. Germline V CDR1 and CDR2: MNHNS, SASEGT. The DNA of the CDR3 is TGTGCCAGCAGCCCCGGGGGTCTTTCGTCCTACGAGCAGTACTTC. Translated: CASSPGGLSSYEQYF.

This clonotype appeared many times. The chain is built from TRBV20-1 and TRBJ2-7, with D possibly matching TRBD2 (6 bases). V shed 6 bases and J shed 1 base, with 13 bases lying between them. The CDR3 is 13 residues long. In germline, CDR1 is DFQATT, CDR2 SNEGSKA (reference sequence). For the CDR3, the DNA is TGCAGTGCCCTAACCGGGGGTTCCTACGAGCAGTACTTC. It specifies CSALTGGSYEQYF.

In this sample, this clonotype turned up many times. This rearrangement joins TRBV7-8 to TRBJ1-2; D gene uncertain. The CDR3 extends over 16 amino acids. V dropped 1 base and J dropped 6 bases, with 18 bases sitting between them. Germline values: CDR1 SGHVS, CDR2 FQNEAQ. The CDR3 region has the DNA TGTGCCAGCAGCTTAGGGCCCGGACGTCGGTCGAATGGCTACACCTTC. It translates to CASSLGPGRRSNGYTF.

As for this clonotype: One base away lies a much larger clone, so this may be a sequencing read error. This sequence joins TRBV11-3 and TRBJ2-2; 8 bases agree with TRBD2. Per the germline V gene, CDR1 is SGHNT and CDR2 is YENEEA. V trimming: 5 bases; J trimming: 4 bases; junction bases outside the gene matches: 9. CDR3 length equals 16 residues. CDR3 sequence: CASSTRASGFTGELFF. The CDR3 DNA is TGTGCCAGCAGCACGCGGGCTAGCGGGTTCACCGGGGAGCTGTTTTTT.

This clonotype was recorded many times. V gene TRBV28 combines with J gene TRBJ2-1; D uncertain. The CDR3 has 12 amino acids. V was trimmed by 3 bases and J by 10 bases, leaving 10 bases between them. Germline CDR1 MDHEN, CDR2 SYDVKM. The CDR3 protein is CASSFGFGEQFF. CDR3 nucleotide sequence: TGTGCCAGCAGTTTCGGGTTCGGGGAGCAGTTCTTC. Full variable domain (rest looked up from reference TRBV28 and TRBJ2-1): DVKVTQSSRYLVKRTGEKVFLECVQDMDHENMFWYRQDPGLGLRLIYFSYDVKMKEKGDIPEGYSVSREKKERFSLILESASTNQTSMYLCASSFGFGEQFFGPGTRLTVL.

On this clonotype itself: Being one base from a much bigger clone, this may be a read error. The V gene is TRBV7-3, the J gene TRBJ2-1; TRBD2 might be the D (6 bases). From germline, CDR1 is SGHTA and CDR2 FQGTGA. The CDR3 is 12 amino acids. The CDR3 DNA reads as TGTACCAGCAGCCGCGGGGACAATGAGCAGTTCTTC. The encoded protein is CTSSRGDNEQFF. The full variable domain, rest sourced from reference TRBV7-3 and TRBJ2-1, is GAGVSQTPSNKVTEKGKYVELRCDPISGHTALYWYRQSLGQGPEFLIYFQGTGAADDSGLPNDRFFAVRPEGSVSTLKIQRTERGDSAVYLCTSSRGDNEQFFGPGTRLTVL.

This clonotype has a handful of counts. The chain has TRBV6-1 and TRBJ2-2; D is perhaps TRBD1 or TRBD2 (5 bases each). This CDR3 region has 16 residues. CDR1 and CDR2 (germline): MNHNS, SASEGT. Trimming pared 5 bases from V and 7 bases from J, leaving 20 bases between. The CDR3 is CASSLRDGAFSGELFF. The DNA for the CDR3 is TGTGCCAGCAGTCTAAGGGACGGTGCGTTCAGCGGGGAGCTGTTTTTT.

This clonotype was counted many times. The chain employs TRBV30 and TRBJ2-2; D gene uncertain. The V and J ends lost 2 bases and 4 bases respectively, with 17 bases between them. This CDR3 spans 16 amino acids. CDR1 and CDR2 (germline): GTSNPN, SVGIG (reference sequence). CDR3 nucleotide sequence: TGTGCCTGGAGTCCAAACCGGAGTAGGGCCACCGGGGAGCTGTTTTTT. This gives the protein CAWSPNRSRATGELFF.

This clonotype was seen ten or more times. This chain's CDR3 is CASSLPDRAYEQYF. DNA for the CDR3: TGCGCCAGCAGCCTCCCGGACAGGGCCTACGAGCAGTACTTC. The chain links TRBV4-1 to TRBJ2-7; 8 positions agree with TRBD1. Germline lookup yields CDR1 MGHRA and CDR2 YSYEKL. There are 14 residues in the CDR3. Losses at the gene ends were 4 bases for V and 2 bases for J; bases not matched to a gene: 4.

This clonotype was counted a few times. The V and J genes are TRBV4-2 and TRBJ2-1, with D possibly matching TRBD2 (6 bases). Trimming removed 1 base at V and 8 bases at J, with 12 bases between. The CDR3 runs to 14 residues. The germline V gene has CDR1 LGHNA and CDR2 YNFKEQ. In DNA form, the CDR3 reads TGTGCCAGCAGCCAAGTGGGTCGCGGGGATGAGCAGTTCTTC. Residues: CASSQVGRGDEQFF.

For the CDR3, the DNA is TGTGCCAGCAGTTCGACTAGCGGGCTTTACAATGAGCAGTTCTTC. Translation: CASSSTSGLYNEQFF. The rearrangement uses TRBV28 and TRBJ2-1, with 10 bases aligning to TRBD2. Trimming removed 4 bases from V and 4 bases from J; junction bases left unmatched: 4. Germline CDR1 is MDHEN and CDR2 is SYDVKM. The CDR3 consists of 15 residues.

The sample holds many counts of this clonotype. In nucleotides, the CDR3 is TGTGCCAGCAGAATAGGCGGGAGGGATACGCAGTATTTT. It yields the protein CASRIGGRDTQYF. The chain recombines TRBV12-3 or TRBV12-4 with TRBJ2-3; TRBD2 agrees at 8 bases. The ends lost 6 bases at V and 6 bases at J; junction bases unmatched: 5. This CDR3 is 13 amino acids long.